Below are 4 T cell receptor beta chains sequenced from a single sample in a study of PD-1 blockade in classical Hodgkin lymphoma. Exposure to brentuximab vedotin varied, and each patient had relapsed following autologous stem cell transplantation. Produced via immunoSEQ multiplex PCR; TCRdb's table is partial and in-frame only. The table shows about 40,000 clones, with around 90% occurring only once. The sample in question was peripheral blood mononuclear cells (PBMCs), obtained before the second cycle of nivolumab. The source is a human donor with classical Hodgkin lymphoma.

The chain recombines TRBV9 with TRBJ1-4; 9 bases line up with TRBD1. CDR3 length: 14 amino acids. Germline trimming cut 4 bases from V and 8 bases from J; bases unmatched to any gene: 6. Germline V gene sequence: CDR1 SGDLS, CDR2 YYNGEE. CDR3 sequence reads: CASSPGQGREKLFF. The CDR3 bases are TGTGCCAGCAGCCCGGGACAGGGAAGGGAAAAACTGTTTTTT.

This sequence joins TRBV19 and TRBJ1-5; maybe TRBD1 (5 bases). Germline-derived CDR1 and CDR2 are LNHDA and SQIVND (reference sequence). The CDR3 is made up of 15 amino acids. V lost 5 bases and J lost 4, with 15 bases in between. This CDR3 reads CASSLKGRTNQPQHF. The CDR3 nucleotides are TGTGCCAGTAGTTTAAAGGGGAGGACAAATCAGCCCCAGCATTTT. The full variable domain, its missing parts supplied by reference TRBV19 and TRBJ1-5, is DGGITQSPKYLFRKEGQNVTLSCEQNLNHDAMYWYRQDPGQGLRLIYYSQIVNDFQKGDIAEGYSVSREKKESFPLTVTSAQKNPTAFYLCASSLKGRTNQPQHFGDGTRLSIL.

This CDR3 is CASSLAGRGAGTDTQYF. The CDR3 DNA is TGCGCCAGCAGCTTGGCCGGGCGGGGGGCTGGCACAGATACGCAGTATTTT. The V gene is TRBV5-1, the J gene TRBJ2-3, with TRBD2 identical over 8 bases. CDR1 and CDR2 from the germline V gene are SGHRS and YFSETQ. The CDR3 extends over 17 amino acids. After removal of 0 bases from V and 1 base from J, the junction contained 7 bases not matched to a gene.

This clone was seen only once. The chain is built from TRBV7-6 and TRBJ1-1; D not resolved. Per germline, CDR1 SGHVS and CDR2 FNYEAQ. This CDR3 comprises 14 residues. V lost 1 base to trimming and J lost 4 bases, with 10 bases between them. CDR3 bases: TGTGCCAGCAGCTTAGGAACAGTGGCCACTGAAGCTTTCTTT. Amino acid sequence: CASSLGTVATEAFF.